The subject of this entry is one T cell receptor (beta chain). As processed by the authors: The assay estimated nucleated cells by amplifying reference gene primers. Repertoires were generated with immunoSEQ multiplex PCR, while TCRdb's copy carries only in-frame clones and drops some. V, J and clone size are those of that table, while D and trimming were read from the DNA. The sample lists 250,000 or so clones; just under 85% were seen once. Per germline, CDR1 MNHNY and CDR2 SVGAGI (reference sequence). V was pared by 0 bases and J by 7 bases, with 9 bases between. CDR3 length equals 13 residues. The entry originates in a study of blood T cell repertoires in COVID-19. On the study more broadly: Some COVID-19 samples were acute and others convalescent; all came from the United States, Italy and Spain. T cells, B-cell-depleted T cells, or PBMCs provided the cDNA or gDNA that served as material.

The clonotype comes from a woman aged 60-75 years with active or convalescent COVID-19. The source material was peripheral blood. The chain has TRBV6-6 and TRBJ1-1; D is perhaps TRBD1 (5 bases). The CDR3 loop is CASSYSAGLEAFF. DNA of the CDR3: TGTGCCAGCAGTTACTCCGCGGGACTTGAAGCTTTCTTT.